This is a list of T cell receptor beta chains from one sample in a study of beta chain features in type 1 diabetes. Sequenced by immunoSEQ multiplex PCR; TCRdb stores in-frame clones only, minus some. Among 250,000 to 300,000 clones listed, 13% to 15% were seen once. Sequenced: naive CD4+ T cells from blood. These TCRs come from a man under 40 with type 1 diabetes. Each CDR3 is given with its conserved first and last residue. Fields, in order: V gene, D gene, clone size, J gene, CDR3 protein, CDR3 DNA. The D gene is left open where the match is weak. Size is stated for part of the rows, as once, few or many counts, or as a class when the clone is expanded.

TRBV15	TRBD2	few	TRBJ2-2	CATSREGGSPTNTGELFF	TGTGCCACCAGCAGAGAGGGGGGGTCTCCCACGAACACCGGGGAGCTGTTTTTT
TRBV5-1	.	.	TRBJ2-2	CASSPQNTGELFF	TGCGCCAGCAGCCCACAGAACACCGGGGAGCTGTTTTTT
TRBV5-1	.	few	TRBJ1-5	CASSLGGESNQPQHF	TGCGCCAGCAGCTTAGGGGGTGAAAGCAATCAGCCCCAGCATTTT
TRBV7-9	.	few	TRBJ1-1	CASSLEAVAAAFF	TGTGCCAGCAGCTTAGAAGCCGTCGCAGCGGCTTTCTTT
TRBV7-3	TRBD1	.	TRBJ2-5	CASSSRTGGYQETQYF	TGTGCCAGCAGCTCGCGGACAGGGGGGTACCAAGAGACCCAGTACTTC
TRBV25-1	.	.	TRBJ1-2	CASSEAGDYGYTF	TGTGCCAGCAGTGAGGCAGGGGACTATGGCTACACCTTC
TRBV7-9	.	.	TRBJ1-4	CASSLQATNEKLFF	TGTGCCAGCAGCCTACAGGCAACTAATGAAAAACTGTTTTTT
TRBV6-5	.	.	TRBJ2-7	CASSPLLGGNHEQYF	TGTGCCAGCAGTCCCCTTTTGGGAGGTAACCACGAGCAGTACTTC
TRBV6-5	TRBD1	few	TRBJ2-2	CASSRMTGATGELFF	TGTGCCAGCAGCCGAATGACAGGGGCCACCGGGGAGCTGTTTTTT
TRBV5-4	TRBD1	.	TRBJ2-5	CASSLPGQGQETQYF	TGTGCCAGCAGCTTGCCCGGACAGGGTCAAGAGACCCAGTACTTC
TRBV23-1	TRBD1	.	TRBJ2-2	CANDRAGELFF	TGCGCCAACGACAGGGCTGGGGAGCTGTTTTTT
TRBV9	.	few	TRBJ2-1	CASSLTPTRLNNEQFF	TGTGCCAGCAGCTTGACCCCCACGAGACTCAACAATGAGCAGTTCTTC
TRBV6-4	TRBD1	.	TRBJ2-1	CASSQGQGYNEQFF	TGTGCCAGCAGCCAGGGACAGGGATACAATGAGCAGTTCTTC
TRBV9	TRBD1	.	TRBJ1-3	CASSDRDSKISGNTIYF	TGTGCCAGCAGCGACCGGGACAGCAAAATCTCTGGAAACACCATATATTTT
TRBV6-1	TRBD1	.	TRBJ2-7	CASRRDRGAYEQYF	TGTGCCAGCAGGCGGGACAGGGGAGCTTACGAGCAGTACTTC
TRBV25-1	.	.	TRBJ2-1	CASNVAGGNEQFF	TGTGCCAGCAATGTGGCTGGAGGGAATGAGCAGTTCTTC
TRBV9	.	.	TRBJ2-1	CASSVAPSERGSEQFF	TGTGCCAGCAGCGTAGCCCCTAGCGAGAGGGGCTCTGAGCAGTTCTTC
TRBV5-1	.	few	TRBJ2-7	CASSLRQGPRDEQYF	TGCGCCAGCAGCTTGAGGCAGGGCCCCCGGGACGAGCAGTACTTC
TRBV9	.	once	TRBJ1-6	CASSVDWTPNNSPLHF	TGTGCCAGCAGCGTAGATTGGACACCGAATAATTCACCCCTCCACTTT
TRBV7-9	.	.	TRBJ1-5	CASSSMNRGGNQPQHF	TGTGCCAGCAGCTCGATGAACCGGGGAGGGAATCAGCCCCAGCATTTT
TRBV18	.	few	TRBJ1-5	CASSPPSQGNQPQHF	TGTGCCAGCTCACCACCCAGCCAGGGGAATCAGCCCCAGCATTTT
TRBV18	TRBD1	few	TRBJ2-3	CASSQQGARTDTQYF	TGTGCCAGCTCACAACAGGGGGCCCGAACAGATACGCAGTATTTT
TRBV25-1	TRBD2	.	TRBJ2-3	CASSDPGLGGDTQYF	TGTGCCAGCAGTGATCCGGGACTAGGTGGGGATACGCAGTATTTT
TRBV28	.	few	TRBJ2-3	CASRRDFSTDTQYF	TGTGCCAGCAGAAGGGACTTTAGCACAGATACGCAGTATTTT
TRBV20-1	TRBD1	.	TRBJ1-2	CSMGQSYGYTF	TGCAGTATGGGACAGAGCTATGGCTACACCTTC
TRBV15	TRBD1	.	TRBJ2-2	CATSRGGTGNTGELFF	TGTGCCACCAGCCGAGGAGGGACAGGGAACACCGGGGAGCTGTTTTTT
TRBV5-6	.	.	TRBJ2-5	CASSLNRQETQYF	TGTGCCAGCAGCTTGAACAGGCAAGAGACCCAGTACTTC
TRBV7-8	TRBD1	.	TRBJ2-7	CASSAYRGYEQYF	TGTGCCAGCAGCGCTTACAGGGGGTACGAGCAGTACTTC
TRBV7-3	TRBD2	.	TRBJ2-3	CASSPTSGRSDTQYF	TGTGCCAGCAGCCCAACTAGCGGGAGGTCAGATACGCAGTATTTT
TRBV18	.	few	TRBJ2-7	CASSPYRDHEQYF	TGTGCCAGCTCACCCTACAGGGACCACGAGCAGTACTTC
TRBV6-1	.	.	TRBJ1-5	CASLNTRMAGQPQHF	TGTGCCAGCCTGAACACAAGGATGGCGGGACAGCCCCAGCATTTT
TRBV4-2	.	.	TRBJ1-2	CASSQAGLGYTF	TGTGCCAGCAGCCAAGCAGGGCTTGGCTACACCTTC
TRBV30	TRBD1	.	TRBJ1-1	CAWSFRTGANTEAFF	TGTGCCTGGAGTTTTCGGACAGGGGCCAACACTGAAGCTTTCTTT
TRBV27	.	.	TRBJ1-1	CASSLSVTRGMTEAFF	TGTGCCAGCAGTTTATCCGTGACAAGGGGAATGACTGAAGCTTTCTTT
TRBV6-5	.	.	TRBJ2-7	CASSERGYEQYF	TGTGCCAGCAGTGAACGGGGCTACGAGCAGTACTTC
TRBV10-3	TRBD1	few	TRBJ2-2	CAIRGQGNTGELFF	TGTGCCATCAGGGGACAGGGAAACACCGGGGAGCTGTTTTTT
TRBV5-1	TRBD2	.	TRBJ2-1	CASSSRGGRDNEQFF	TGCGCCAGCAGCTCTCGTGGCGGGAGGGACAATGAGCAGTTCTTC
TRBV5-1	.	.	TRBJ2-7	CASSLEIGHSYEQYF	TGCGCCAGCAGCTTGGAGATAGGACACTCCTACGAGCAGTACTTC
TRBV7-2	.	.	TRBJ2-7	CASSRTYGGIYEQYF	TGTGCCAGCAGCCGGACTTACGGGGGAATCTACGAGCAGTACTTC
TRBV5-6	.	.	TRBJ2-5	CASSLVHPGETQYF	TGTGCCAGCAGCTTGGTACACCCGGGAGAGACCCAGTACTTC
TRBV18	TRBD2	.	TRBJ2-1	CASSPLAGVGSEQFF	TGTGCCAGCTCACCTCTAGCGGGAGTTGGATCTGAGCAGTTCTTC
TRBV4-1	.	.	TRBJ2-7	CASSLTGHSSYEQYF	TGCGCCAGCAGCCTTACTGGACACTCCTCCTACGAGCAGTACTTC
TRBV23-1	TRBD1	few	TRBJ2-4	CASSHWRLPGQGLLYF	TGCGCCAGCAGTCATTGGCGGCTACCGGGACAGGGGCTTCTATACTTC
TRBV6-4	.	.	TRBJ1-1	CASSWQENTEAFF	TGTGCCAGCAGTTGGCAAGAAAACACTGAAGCTTTCTTT
TRBV5-1	.	.	TRBJ1-2	CASSLAGHTDGYTF	TGCGCCAGCAGCTTGGCGGGACACACTGATGGCTACACCTTC
TRBV28	.	few	TRBJ2-2	CASRSGGELFF	TGTGCCAGCAGATCGGGCGGGGAGCTGTTTTTT
TRBV7-9	.	few	TRBJ2-3	CASSLGRGTTDTQYF	TGTGCCAGCAGCTTAGGTCGGGGAACCACAGATACGCAGTATTTT
TRBV5-1	.	few	TRBJ2-7	CASSFTSNYEQYF	TGCGCCAGCAGCTTTACTAGTAACTACGAGCAGTACTTC
TRBV5-4	TRBD2	few	TRBJ2-7	CASRSTSGSRHEQYF	TGTGCCAGCAGGTCCACTAGCGGGAGCCGGCACGAGCAGTACTTC
TRBV7-8	TRBD2	.	TRBJ2-7	CASTKTISGSTYEQYF	TGTGCCAGCACCAAAACGATCAGCGGGAGTACCTACGAGCAGTACTTC
TRBV11-1	TRBD2	.	TRBJ2-2	CASRGLAGRTGELFF	TGTGCCAGCAGAGGACTAGCGGGACGCACCGGGGAGCTGTTTTTT
TRBV5-4	.	few	TRBJ2-5	CASSLGTDKETQYF	TGTGCCAGCAGCTTGGGGACAGACAAAGAGACCCAGTACTTC
TRBV27	.	.	TRBJ1-5	CASSLGGSNQPQHF	TGTGCCAGCAGTTTGGGGGGGAGCAATCAGCCCCAGCATTTT